This T cell receptor beta chain was retrieved from a study of T cell responses to AZD1222 COVID-19 vaccine. Generated by immunoSEQ multiplex PCR, the TCRdb table keeps only in-frame clones and is missing some. This sample yields about 160,000 clones, of which around 90% are seen a single time; 4.4% belongs to the top ten. This CDR3 has 15 residues. The V end was cut by 2 bases, the J end by 4 bases, with 12 bases between. CDR1 MGHRA and CDR2 YSYEKL come from the germline V gene. General study points: Distributed over spike, vaccine-associated CD4 TCRs predominated at 160-218 and 743-854.

Turning to this clone: What it binds is unknown.

The TCR comes from an adult in good health. J is TRBJ2-1 and V is TRBV4-1; the D gene is possibly TRBD2 (5 bases). The material sequenced was peripheral blood, taken on day 0 of MenACWY control vaccination. The CDR3 region has the DNA TGCGCCAGCAGCCAATTCAGCGGACCTTACAATGAGCAGTTCTTC. This encodes CASSQFSGPYNEQFF.